This entry concerns a single TCR beta chain. The antigen remains undetermined. The junction and the germline gene differ at one end; a read error may be behind it. Amplified TCR beta CDR3 regions derived from RNA transcripts. The study used the HTBI primer set for a first-round RT-PCR of the TCR CDR3. TCRdb re-analysed the multiplex PCR reads in MiXCR, keeping a single row per CDR3 protein. The data contain around 700,000 distinct CDR3 sequences, about a third of them seen just once; the ten biggest clones take up around 32%. This sample is part of a study of T cells in Graves' hyperthyroidism and ophthalmopathy. Study-level results: The blood repertoire included most of the expanded thyroid clonotypes above 0.001.

The sequenced material came from blood. This receptor was taken from a woman between 35 and 50 years old with Graves' hyperthyroidism.

The CDR3 loop is CASNIVPDGGNQPQHF. In DNA form, the CDR3 reads TGTGCCAGTAATATAGTTCCTGACGGGGGAAATCAGCCCCAGCATTTT. The chain recombines TRBV19 with TRBJ1-5, with a weak D call TRBD1 (5 bases). This CDR3 contains 16 residues. CDR1 LNHDA and CDR2 SQIVND come from the germline V gene (reference sequence).